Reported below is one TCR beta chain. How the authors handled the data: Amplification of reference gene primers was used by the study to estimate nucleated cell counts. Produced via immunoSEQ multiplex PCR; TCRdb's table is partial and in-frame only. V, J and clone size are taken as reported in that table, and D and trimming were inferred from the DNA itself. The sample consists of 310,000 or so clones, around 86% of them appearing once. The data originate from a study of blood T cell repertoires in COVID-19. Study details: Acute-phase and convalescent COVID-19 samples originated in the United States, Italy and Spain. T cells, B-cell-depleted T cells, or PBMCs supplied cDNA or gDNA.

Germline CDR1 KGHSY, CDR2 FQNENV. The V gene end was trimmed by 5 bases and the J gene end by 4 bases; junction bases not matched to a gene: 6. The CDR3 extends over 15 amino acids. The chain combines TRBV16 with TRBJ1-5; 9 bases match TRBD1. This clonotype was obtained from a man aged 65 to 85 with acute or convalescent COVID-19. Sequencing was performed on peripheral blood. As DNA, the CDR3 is TGTGCCAGCAGCTTAGGGACAGGGCAAAATCAGCCCCAGCATTTT. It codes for CASSLGTGQNQPQHF.